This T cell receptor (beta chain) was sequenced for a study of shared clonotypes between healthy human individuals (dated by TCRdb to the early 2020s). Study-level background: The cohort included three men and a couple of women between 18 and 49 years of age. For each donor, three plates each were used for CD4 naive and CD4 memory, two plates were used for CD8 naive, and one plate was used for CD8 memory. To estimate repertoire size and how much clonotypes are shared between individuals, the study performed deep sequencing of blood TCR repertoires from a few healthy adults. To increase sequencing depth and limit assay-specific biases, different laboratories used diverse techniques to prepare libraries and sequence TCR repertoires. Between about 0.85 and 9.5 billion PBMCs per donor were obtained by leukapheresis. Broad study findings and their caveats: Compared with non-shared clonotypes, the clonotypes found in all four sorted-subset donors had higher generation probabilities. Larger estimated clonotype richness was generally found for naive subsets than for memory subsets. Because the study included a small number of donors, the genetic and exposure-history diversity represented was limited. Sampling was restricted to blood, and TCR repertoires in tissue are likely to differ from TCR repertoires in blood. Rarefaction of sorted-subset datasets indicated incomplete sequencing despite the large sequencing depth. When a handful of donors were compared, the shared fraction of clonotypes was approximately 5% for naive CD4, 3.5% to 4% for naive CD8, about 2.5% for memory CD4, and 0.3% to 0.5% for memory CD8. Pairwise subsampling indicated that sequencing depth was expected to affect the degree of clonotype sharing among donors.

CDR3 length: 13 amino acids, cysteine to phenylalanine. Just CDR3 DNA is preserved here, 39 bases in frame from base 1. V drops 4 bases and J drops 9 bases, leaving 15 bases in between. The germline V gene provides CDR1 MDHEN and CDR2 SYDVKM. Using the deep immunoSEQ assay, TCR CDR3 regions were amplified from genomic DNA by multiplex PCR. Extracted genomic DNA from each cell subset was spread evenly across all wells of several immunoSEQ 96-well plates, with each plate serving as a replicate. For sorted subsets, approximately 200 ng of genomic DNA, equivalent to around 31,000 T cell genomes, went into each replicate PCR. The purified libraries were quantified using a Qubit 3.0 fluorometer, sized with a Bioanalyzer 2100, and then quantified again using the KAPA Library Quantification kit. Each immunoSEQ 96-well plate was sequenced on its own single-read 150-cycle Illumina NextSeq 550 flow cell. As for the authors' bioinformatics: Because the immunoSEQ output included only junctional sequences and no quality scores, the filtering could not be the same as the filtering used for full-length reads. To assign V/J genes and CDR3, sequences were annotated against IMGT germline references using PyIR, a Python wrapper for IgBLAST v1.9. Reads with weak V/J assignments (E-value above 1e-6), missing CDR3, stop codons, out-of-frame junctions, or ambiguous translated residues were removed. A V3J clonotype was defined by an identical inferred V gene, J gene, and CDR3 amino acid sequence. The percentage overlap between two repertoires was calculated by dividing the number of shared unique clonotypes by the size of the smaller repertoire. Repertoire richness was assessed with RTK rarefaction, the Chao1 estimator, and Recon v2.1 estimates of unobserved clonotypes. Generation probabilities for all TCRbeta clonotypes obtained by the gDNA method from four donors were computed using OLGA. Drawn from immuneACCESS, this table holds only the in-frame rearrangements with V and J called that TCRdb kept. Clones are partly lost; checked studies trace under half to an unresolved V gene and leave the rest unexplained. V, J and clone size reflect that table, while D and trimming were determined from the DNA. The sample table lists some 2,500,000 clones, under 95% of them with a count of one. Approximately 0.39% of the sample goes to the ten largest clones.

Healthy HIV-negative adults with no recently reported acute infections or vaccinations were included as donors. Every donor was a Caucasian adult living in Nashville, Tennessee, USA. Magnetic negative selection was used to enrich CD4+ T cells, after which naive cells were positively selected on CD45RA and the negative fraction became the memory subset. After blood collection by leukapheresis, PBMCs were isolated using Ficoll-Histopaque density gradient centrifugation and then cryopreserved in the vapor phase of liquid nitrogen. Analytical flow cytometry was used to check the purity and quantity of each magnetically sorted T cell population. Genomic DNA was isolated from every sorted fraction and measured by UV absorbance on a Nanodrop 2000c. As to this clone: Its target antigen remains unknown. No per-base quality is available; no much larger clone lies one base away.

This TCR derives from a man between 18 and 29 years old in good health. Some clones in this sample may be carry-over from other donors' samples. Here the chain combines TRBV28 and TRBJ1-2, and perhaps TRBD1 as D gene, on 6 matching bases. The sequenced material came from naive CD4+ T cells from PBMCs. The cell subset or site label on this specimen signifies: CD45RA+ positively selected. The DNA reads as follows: TGTGCCAGCAGTTCACCCGGGACAAGGAGCTACACCTTC. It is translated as CASSSPGTRSYTF.